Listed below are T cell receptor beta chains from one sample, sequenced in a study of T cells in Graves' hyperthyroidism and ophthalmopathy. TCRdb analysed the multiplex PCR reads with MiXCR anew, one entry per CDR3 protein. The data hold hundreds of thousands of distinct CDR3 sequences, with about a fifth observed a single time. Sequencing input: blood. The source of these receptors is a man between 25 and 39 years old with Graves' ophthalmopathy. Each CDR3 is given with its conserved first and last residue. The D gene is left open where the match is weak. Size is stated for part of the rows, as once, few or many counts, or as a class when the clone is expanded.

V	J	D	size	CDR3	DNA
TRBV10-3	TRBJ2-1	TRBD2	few	CAISRSSGGERDEQFF	TGTGCCATCAGTAGATCTAGCGGCGGGGAAAGGGATGAGCAGTTCTTC
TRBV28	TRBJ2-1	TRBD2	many	CASSPPWAGGNNEQFF	TGTGCCAGCAGTCCCCCGTGGGCGGGAGGGAACAATGAGCAGTTCTTC
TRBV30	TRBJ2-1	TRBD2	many	CAWRLAGGPIEQFF	TGTGCCTGGAGACTAGCGGGAGGGCCTATTGAGCAGTTCTTC
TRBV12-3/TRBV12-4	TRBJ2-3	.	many	CASSHQLALSTDTQYF	TGTGCCAGCAGTCATCAGCTAGCTCTCAGCACAGATACGCAGTATTTT
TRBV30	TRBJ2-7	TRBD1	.	CAGNRGSSYEQYF	TGTGCCGGAAACAGGGGTTCATCCTACGAGCAGTACTTC
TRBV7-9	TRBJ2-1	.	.	CASSPPSGTPYNEQFF	TGTGCCAGCAGCCCCCCCTCCGGGACACCTTACAATGAGCAGTTCTTC
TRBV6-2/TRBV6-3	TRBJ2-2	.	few	CASSYSNGGLTNTGELFF	TGTGCCAGCAGTTACTCGAACGGTGGCTTAACTAACACCGGGGAGCTGTTTTTT
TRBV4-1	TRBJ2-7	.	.	CASSLVEAYEQYF	TGCGCCAGCAGCCTAGTTGAGGCCTACGAGCAGTACTTC
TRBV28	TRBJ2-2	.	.	CASKPGQVPGELFF	TGTGCCAGCAAACCGGGACAAGTCCCCGGGGAGCTGTTTTTT
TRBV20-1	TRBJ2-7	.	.	CSATIAGNEQCF	TGCAGTGCTACTATCGCTGGAAACGAGCAGTGCTTC
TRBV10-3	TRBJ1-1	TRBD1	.	CAIRDRLDLNTEAFF	TGTGCCATCAGGGACAGGCTCGACTTGAACACTGAAGCTTTCTTT
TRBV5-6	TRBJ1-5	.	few	CASSTGVSNQPQHF	TGTGCCAGCAGTACGGGGGTTAGCAATCAGCCCCAGCATTTT
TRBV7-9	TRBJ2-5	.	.	CASSRGETANQETQYF	TGTGCCAGCAGCAGAGGAGAGACAGCAAACCAAGAGACCCAGTACTTC
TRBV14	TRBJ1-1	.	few	CASSRPGTLNTEAFF	TGTGCCAGCAGCCGACCGGGGACATTGAACACTGAAGCTTTCTTT
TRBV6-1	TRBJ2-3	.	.	CASSRQPPRTDTQYF	TGTGCCAGCAGCAGACAGCCACCGCGCACAGATACGCAGTATTTT
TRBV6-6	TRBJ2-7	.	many	CASSYGQGTTYEQYF	TGTGCCAGCAGTTACGGGCAGGGCACTACCTACGAGCAGTACTTC
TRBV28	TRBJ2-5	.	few	CASRYMETQYF	TGTGCCAGCAGATACATGGAGACCCAGTACTTC
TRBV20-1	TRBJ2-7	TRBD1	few	CSARDTGQGTDEQYF	TGCAGTGCTAGAGACACGGGACAGGGGACCGACGAGCAGTACTTC
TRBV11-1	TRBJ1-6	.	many	CASSFGGHSPLHF	TGTGCCAGCAGCTTCGGGGGGCATTCACCCCTCCACTTT
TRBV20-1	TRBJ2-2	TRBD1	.	CSAGQGADGELFF	TGCAGTGCTGGACAGGGGGCGGACGGGGAGCTGTTTTTT
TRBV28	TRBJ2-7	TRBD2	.	CASSLYWTSGQSSYEQYF	TGTGCCAGCAGTTTATACTGGACTAGCGGGCAGAGCTCCTACGAGCAGTACTTC
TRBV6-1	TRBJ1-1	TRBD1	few	CASRSDRVTEAFF	TGTGCCAGCAGGTCGGACAGGGTTACTGAAGCTTTCTTT
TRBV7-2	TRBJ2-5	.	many	CASSSRVQETQYF	TGTGCCAGCAGCAGCCGGGTTCAAGAGACCCAGTACTTC
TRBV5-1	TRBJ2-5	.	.	CASSLAGHQQETQYF	TGCGCCAGCAGCTTGGCAGGACACCAACAAGAGACCCAGTACTTC
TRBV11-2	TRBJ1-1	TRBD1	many	CASSLRIRTGGFDGNTEAFF	TGTGCCAGCAGCCTTAGAATTCGGACAGGGGGATTCGACGGGAACACTGAAGCTTTCTTT
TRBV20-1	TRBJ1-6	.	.	CSARISSPLHF	TGCAGTGCTAGGATAAGCTCACCCCTCCACTTT
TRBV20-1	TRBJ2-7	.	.	CSANTRAYEQYF	TGCAGTGCTAATACCAGGGCCTACGAGCAGTACTTC
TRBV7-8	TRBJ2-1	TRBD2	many	CASSLAVTSGGTKQFF	TGTGCCAGCAGCTTAGCAGTGACTAGCGGGGGAACCAAGCAGTTCTTC
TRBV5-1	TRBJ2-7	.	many	CASSDPGNVYEQYF	TGCGCCAGCAGCGACCCCGGGAACGTCTACGAGCAGTACTTC
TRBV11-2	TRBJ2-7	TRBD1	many	CASSSKGQAGGRHEQYF	TGTGCCAGCAGCTCCAAGGGACAGGCCGGGGGTCGCCACGAGCAGTACTTC
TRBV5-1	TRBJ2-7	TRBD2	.	CASSLELAGAEPASYEQYF	TGCGCCAGCAGCTTGGAACTAGCGGGAGCAGAGCCGGCATCCTACGAGCAGTACTTC
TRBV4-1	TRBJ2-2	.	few	CASSQGGPTGELFF	TGCGCCAGCAGCCAAGGGGGTCCTACCGGGGAGCTGTTTTTT
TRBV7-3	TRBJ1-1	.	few	CASSLVGVSNTEAFF	TGTGCCAGCAGCCTAGTGGGCGTCTCGAACACTGAAGCTTTCTTT
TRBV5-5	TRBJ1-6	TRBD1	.	CASGQGFGSPLHF	TGTGCCAGCGGACAGGGGTTCGGTTCACCCCTCCACTTT
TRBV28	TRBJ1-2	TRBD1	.	CASSWDRSGGYTF	TGTGCCAGCAGTTGGGACAGGTCCGGCGGCTACACCTTC
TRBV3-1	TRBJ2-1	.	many	CASSPPTSSYNEQFF	TGTGCCAGCAGCCCTCCGACTAGTTCCTACAATGAGCAGTTCTTC
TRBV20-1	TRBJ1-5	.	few	CSALRGSGSNQPQHF	TGCAGTGCTCTTAGGGGGAGTGGGAGCAATCAGCCCCAGCATTTT
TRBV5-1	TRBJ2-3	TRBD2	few	CASSLFGLVGGDTQYF	TGCGCCAGCAGCTTATTTGGACTAGTCGGAGGAGATACGCAGTATTTT
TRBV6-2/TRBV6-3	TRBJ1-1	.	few	CASSYTRYTEAFF	TGTGCCAGCAGTTACACACGGTACACTGAAGCTTTCTTT
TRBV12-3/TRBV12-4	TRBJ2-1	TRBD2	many	CASSFLTGPPSGAYNEQFF	TGTGCCAGCAGTTTTCTTACCGGTCCTCCTAGCGGTGCGTACAATGAGCAGTTCTTC
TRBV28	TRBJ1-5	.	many	CASSFRERPQHF	TGTGCCAGCAGTTTTCGGGAGCGGCCCCAGCATTTT
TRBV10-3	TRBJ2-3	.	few	CAISESPPSTDTQYF	TGTGCCATCAGTGAGTCCCCCCCCTCCACAGATACGCAGTATTTT
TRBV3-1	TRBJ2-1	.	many	CASSQGNNEQFF	TGTGCCAGCAGCCAGGGGAACAATGAGCAGTTCTTC
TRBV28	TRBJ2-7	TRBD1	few	CASSFPTGTGRSEQYF	TGTGCCAGCAGTTTTCCGACTGGGACAGGAAGGTCCGAGCAGTACTTC
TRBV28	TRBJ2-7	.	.	CASSSELVVYEQYF	TGTGCCAGCAGTTCCGAACTAGTTGTCTACGAGCAGTACTTC
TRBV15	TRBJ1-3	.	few	CATSRDLGRISSGNTIYF	TGTGCCACCAGCAGAGATCTGGGACGGATAAGCTCTGGAAACACCATATATTTT
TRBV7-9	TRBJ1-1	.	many	CASSLGGAEGTEAFF	TGTGCCAGCAGCTTAGGGGGAGCAGAGGGCACTGAAGCTTTCTTT
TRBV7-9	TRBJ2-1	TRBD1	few	CASSISGTGTFNEQFF	TGTGCCAGCAGCATTTCCGGGACAGGGACTTTTAATGAGCAGTTCTTC
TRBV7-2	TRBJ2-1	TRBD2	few	CASSLGLGGGNEQFF	TGTGCCAGCAGCTTAGGGCTGGGGGGGGGCAATGAGCAGTTCTTC
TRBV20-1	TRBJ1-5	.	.	CSAQRSNQPQHF	TGCAGTGCCCAGAGGTCCAATCAGCCCCAGCATTTT
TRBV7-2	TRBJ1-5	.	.	CASSLLSGPRQPQHF	TGTGCCAGCAGCTTATTATCCGGCCCTAGGCAGCCCCAGCATTTT
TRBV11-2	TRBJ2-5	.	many	CASSLNQETQYF	TGTGCCAGCAGCTTAAACCAAGAGACCCAGTACTTC
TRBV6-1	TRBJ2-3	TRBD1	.	CASTSGTGVIPDTQYF	TGTGCCAGCACATCCGGGACAGGGGTAATCCCAGATACGCAGTATTTT
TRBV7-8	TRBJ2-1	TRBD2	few	CASSLMREGLQFF	TGTGCCAGCAGTTTGATGCGGGAGGGTCTACAGTTCTTC